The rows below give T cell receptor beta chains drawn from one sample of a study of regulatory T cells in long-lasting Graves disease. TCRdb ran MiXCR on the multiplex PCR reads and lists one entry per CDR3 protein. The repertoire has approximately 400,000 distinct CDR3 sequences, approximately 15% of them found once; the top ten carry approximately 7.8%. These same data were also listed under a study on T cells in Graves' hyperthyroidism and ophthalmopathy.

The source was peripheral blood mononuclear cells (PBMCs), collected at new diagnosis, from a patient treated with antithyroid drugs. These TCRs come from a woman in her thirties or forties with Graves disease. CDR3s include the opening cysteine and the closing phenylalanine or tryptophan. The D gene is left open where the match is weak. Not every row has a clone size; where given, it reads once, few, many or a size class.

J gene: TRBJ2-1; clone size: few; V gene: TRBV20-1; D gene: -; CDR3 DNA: TGCAGTGCTAGTCCATTGGCGGGGATTTCCTACAATGAGCAGTTCTTC; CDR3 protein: CSASPLAGISYNEQFF
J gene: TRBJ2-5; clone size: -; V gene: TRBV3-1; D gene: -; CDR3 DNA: TGTGCCAGCAGCACACGTAGCGAGATGGAGACCCAGTACTTC; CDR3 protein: CASSTRSEMETQYF
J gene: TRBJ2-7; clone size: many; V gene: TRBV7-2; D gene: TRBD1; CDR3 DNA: TGTGCCAGCAGCCCGGGACAGGGAAAATTGAACGAGCAGTACTTC; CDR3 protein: CASSPGQGKLNEQYF
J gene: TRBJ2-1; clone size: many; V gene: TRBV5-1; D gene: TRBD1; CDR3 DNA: TGCGCCAGCAGCAACGGACAGGGGGCTACTGATGAGCAGTTCTTC; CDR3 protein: CASSNGQGATDEQFF
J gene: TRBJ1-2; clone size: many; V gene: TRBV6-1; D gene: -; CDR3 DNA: TGTGCCAGCAGCCGGGGGACAACTGCGCATGGCTACACCTTC; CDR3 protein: CASSRGTTAHGYTF
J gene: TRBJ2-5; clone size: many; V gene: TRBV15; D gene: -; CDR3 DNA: TGTGCCACCAGCAGAGGGCGCGGGCTAGCTGAGACCCAGTACTTC; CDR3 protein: CATSRGRGLAETQYF
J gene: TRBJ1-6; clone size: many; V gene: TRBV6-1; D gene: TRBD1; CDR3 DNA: TGTGCCAGCAGTGAACGGGACAGGGCTTCACCCCTCCACTTT; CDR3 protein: CASSERDRASPLHF
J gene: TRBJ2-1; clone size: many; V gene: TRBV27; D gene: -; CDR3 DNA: TGTGCCAGCAGTTTTGTCGGGGGCGGTGAGCAGTTCTTC; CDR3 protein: CASSFVGGGEQFF
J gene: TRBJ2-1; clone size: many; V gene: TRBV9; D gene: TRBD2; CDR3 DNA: TGTGCCAGCAGCCCTTCCCCGGGGGGGGACTTAATCGCCAATGAGCAGTTCTTC; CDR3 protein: CASSPSPGGDLIANEQFF
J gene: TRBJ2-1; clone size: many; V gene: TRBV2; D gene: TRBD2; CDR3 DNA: TGTGCCAGCAAAATAGCGGGAGGGCCCTACAATGAGCAGTTCTTC; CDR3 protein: CASKIAGGPYNEQFF
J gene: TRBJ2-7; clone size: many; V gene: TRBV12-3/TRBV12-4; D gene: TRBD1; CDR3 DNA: TGTGCCTCCGGACAGGGGGTCGGCTACGAGCAGTACTTC; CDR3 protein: CASGQGVGYEQYF
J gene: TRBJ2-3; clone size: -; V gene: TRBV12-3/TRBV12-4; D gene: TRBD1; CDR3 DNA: TGTGCCAGCACTACCACAGGGGTCCCCAGCACAGATACGCAGTATTTT; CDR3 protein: CASTTTGVPSTDTQYF
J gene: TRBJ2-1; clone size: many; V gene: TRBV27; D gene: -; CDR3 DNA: TGTGCCAGCAGTTTAAAGCGAGAGCAGTTCTTC; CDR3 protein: CASSLKREQFF
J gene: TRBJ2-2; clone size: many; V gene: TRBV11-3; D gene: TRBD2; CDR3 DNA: TGTGCCAGCAGCTTAGCCACCCAGCGGGGGGGCAAAGAGCTGTTTTTT; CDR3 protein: CASSLATQRGGKELFF
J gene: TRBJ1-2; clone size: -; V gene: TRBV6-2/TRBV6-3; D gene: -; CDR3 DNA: TGTGCCAGCATCACCGGGGGGGTGAACTATGGCTACACCTTC; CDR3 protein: CASITGGVNYGYTF
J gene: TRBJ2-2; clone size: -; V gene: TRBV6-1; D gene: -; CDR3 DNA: TGTGCCAGCAGCCCCCATAGGACCGGGGAGCTGTTTTTT; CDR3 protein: CASSPHRTGELFF
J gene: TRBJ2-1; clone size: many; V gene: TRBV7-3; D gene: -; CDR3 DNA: TGTGCCAGCAGCCTGGGGTTGCTTTCCTACAATGAGCAGTTCTTC; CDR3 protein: CASSLGLLSYNEQFF
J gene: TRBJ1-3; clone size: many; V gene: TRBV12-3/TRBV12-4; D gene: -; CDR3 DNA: TGTGCCAGCAGTTTAATTTGGCAGAACTCTGGAAACACCATATATTTT; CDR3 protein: CASSLIWQNSGNTIYF
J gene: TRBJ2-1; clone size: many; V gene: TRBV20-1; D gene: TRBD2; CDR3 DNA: TGCAGTGCTAGAGTAAACGGGAGGGCCAGATGGAATGAGCAGTTCTTC; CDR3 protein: CSARVNGRARWNEQFF
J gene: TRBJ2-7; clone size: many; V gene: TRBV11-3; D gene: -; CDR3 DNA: TGTGCCAGCAGCTTAATGGACGGCTCCGAGCAGTACTTC; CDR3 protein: CASSLMDGSEQYF
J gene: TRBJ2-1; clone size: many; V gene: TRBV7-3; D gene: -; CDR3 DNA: TGTGCCAGCAGCTTAAACGCGGGACTGAATAATGAGCAGTTCTTC; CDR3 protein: CASSLNAGLNNEQFF
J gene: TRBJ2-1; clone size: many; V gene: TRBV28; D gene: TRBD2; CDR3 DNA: TGTGCCAGCAGCCCCTATGGACTAGTCTCTGAGCAGTTCTTC; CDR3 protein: CASSPYGLVSEQFF
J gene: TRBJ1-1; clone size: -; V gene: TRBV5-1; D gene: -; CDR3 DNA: TGCGCCAGCAGCTTCGTCAGTAGCGAGAGGGTTGAAGCTTTCTTT; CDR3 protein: CASSFVSSERVEAFF
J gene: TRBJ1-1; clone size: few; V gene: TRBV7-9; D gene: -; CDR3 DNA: TGTGCCAGCAGTCCCTCCGGTACAGGGTTTCTGGACACTGAAGCTTTCTTT; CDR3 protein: CASSPSGTGFLDTEAFF
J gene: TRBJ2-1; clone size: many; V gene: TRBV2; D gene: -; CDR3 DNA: TGTGCCAGCAGTAAACGCCCAAATAGCGACTACTCCTACAATGAGCAGTTCTTC; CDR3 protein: CASSKRPNSDYSYNEQFF
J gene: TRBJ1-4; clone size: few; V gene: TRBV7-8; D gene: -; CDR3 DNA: TGTGCCAGCAGCTTAGGGTTGGGGGGTGGGGCTGCAACTAATGAAAAACTGTTTTTT; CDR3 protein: CASSLGLGGGAATNEKLFF
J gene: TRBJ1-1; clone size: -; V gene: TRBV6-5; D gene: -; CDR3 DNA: TGTGCCAGCAGTTATGGACAAGAGATGAACACTGAAGCTTTCTTT; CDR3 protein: CASSYGQEMNTEAFF
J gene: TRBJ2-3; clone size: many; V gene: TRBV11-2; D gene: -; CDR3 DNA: TGTGCCAGCAGCTTAGCCCTAGTTGCAGATACGCAGTATTTT; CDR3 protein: CASSLALVADTQYF
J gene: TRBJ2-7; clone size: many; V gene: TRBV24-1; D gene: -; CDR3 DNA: TGTGCCACCGGCGGGCCCGGGACCTACGAGCAGTACTTC; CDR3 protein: CATGGPGTYEQYF
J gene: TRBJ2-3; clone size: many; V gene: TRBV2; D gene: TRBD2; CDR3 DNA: TGTGCCAGCAGTGAAAGCGGGAGTAGCACAGATACGCAGTATTTT; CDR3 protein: CASSESGSSTDTQYF
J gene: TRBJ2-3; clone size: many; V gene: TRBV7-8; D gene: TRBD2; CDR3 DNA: TGTGCCAGCAGTTCCATGCTGACTAGCGGGAGCACAGATACGCAGTATTTT; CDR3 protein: CASSSMLTSGSTDTQYF
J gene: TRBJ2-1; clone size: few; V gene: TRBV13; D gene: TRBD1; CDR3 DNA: TGTGCCAGCAGCTTAGACGGGACAGGGGTCAACGAGCAGTTCTTC; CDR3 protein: CASSLDGTGVNEQFF
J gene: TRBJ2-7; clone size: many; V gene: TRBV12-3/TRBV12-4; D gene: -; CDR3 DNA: TGTGCCAGCGGCGAAGGAAGAGGGCGTTTCGAGCAGTACTTC; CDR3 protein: CASGEGRGRFEQYF
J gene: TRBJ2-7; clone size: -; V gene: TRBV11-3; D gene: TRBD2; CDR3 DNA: TGTGCCAGCAGCCAAGGCGGGGGGAGAAGGAACGAGCAGTACTTC; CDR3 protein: CASSQGGGRRNEQYF
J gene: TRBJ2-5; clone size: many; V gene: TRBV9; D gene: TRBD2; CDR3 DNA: TGTGCCAGCAGCGTAGGACTGGGACTAGCGGAAGAGACCCAGTACTTC; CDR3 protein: CASSVGLGLAEETQYF
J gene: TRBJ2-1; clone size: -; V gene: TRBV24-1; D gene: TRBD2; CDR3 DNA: TGTGCCACCAGTGACCGATGGACTAGCGGGAGGGAGCAGTTCTTC; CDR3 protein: CATSDRWTSGREQFF
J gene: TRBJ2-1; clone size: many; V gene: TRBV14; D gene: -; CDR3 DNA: TGTGCCAGCGGAGCGTCCTACAATGAGCAGTTCTTC; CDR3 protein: CASGASYNEQFF
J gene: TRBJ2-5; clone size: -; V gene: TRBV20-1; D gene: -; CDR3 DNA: TGCAGTGCTAGAGATTGGCGGGACGAACAAGAGACCCAGTACTTC; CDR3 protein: CSARDWRDEQETQYF
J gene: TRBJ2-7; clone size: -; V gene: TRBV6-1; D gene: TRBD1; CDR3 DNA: TGTGCCAGCAGCCACCGGTTTGTTCCGGGACAGGGGTGGGCGGAAGTCCACGAGCAGTACTTC; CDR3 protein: CASSHRFVPGQGWAEVHEQYF
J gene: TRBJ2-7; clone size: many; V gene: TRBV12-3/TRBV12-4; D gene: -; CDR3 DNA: TGTGCCAGCAGTCCAACAGGGATCGAGCAGTACTTC; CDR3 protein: CASSPTGIEQYF
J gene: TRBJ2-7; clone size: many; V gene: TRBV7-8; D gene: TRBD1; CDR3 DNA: TGTGCCAGCAGCAATCGGGACAGGGATCCCTACGAGCAGTACTTC; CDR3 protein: CASSNRDRDPYEQYF
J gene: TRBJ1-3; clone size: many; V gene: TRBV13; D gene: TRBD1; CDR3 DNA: TGTGCCAGCAGTTACAGGGGGGACACCATATATTTT; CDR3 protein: CASSYRGDTIYF
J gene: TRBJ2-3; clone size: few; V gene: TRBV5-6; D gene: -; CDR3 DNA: TGTGCCAGCAGCTTGAGTGGCGGGCCTACGCAGTATTTT; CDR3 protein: CASSLSGGPTQYF
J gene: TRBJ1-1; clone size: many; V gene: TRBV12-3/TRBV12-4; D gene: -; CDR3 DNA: TGTGCCAGCAGCACCAGGTACGGACCGACGAACACTGAAGCTTTCTTT; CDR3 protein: CASSTRYGPTNTEAFF
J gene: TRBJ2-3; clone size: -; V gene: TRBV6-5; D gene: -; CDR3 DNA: TGTGCCAGCAGTTACACCCCCTCGTCAAGCGGAAGCACAGATGCGCAGTATTTT; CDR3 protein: CASSYTPSSSGSTDAQYF
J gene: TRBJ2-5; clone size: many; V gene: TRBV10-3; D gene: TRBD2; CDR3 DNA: TGTGCCATCAGTCTTACCTGGACTAGCGGGACCCATCCCTCTAAAGAGACCCAGTACTTC; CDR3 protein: CAISLTWTSGTHPSKETQYF
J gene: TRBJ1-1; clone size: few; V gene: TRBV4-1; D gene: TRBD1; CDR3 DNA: TGCGCCAGCAGCCAAGGGGAGGGGGCCCCGAACACTGAAGCTTTCTTT; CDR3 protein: CASSQGEGAPNTEAFF
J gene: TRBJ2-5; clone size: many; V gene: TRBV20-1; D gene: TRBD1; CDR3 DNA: TGCAGTGCCGGTTTGGGACAGCCGACCCCAGAGACCCAGTACTTC; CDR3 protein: CSAGLGQPTPETQYF